This T cell receptor (beta chain) is from a study of blood T cells in healthy people across ages. Trimming stripped 9 bases from V and 0 bases from J, with 17 bases between. Germline V gene lookup returns CDR1 LNHNV and CDR2 YYDKDF (reference sequence). CDR3 size: 15 residues. This clonotype was observed a few times. Sample-barcoded 5' priming and a J-beta primer mix drove a second PCR of roughly 7 to 11 cycles. A single record per CDR3 protein comes from TCRdb applying MiXCR to the 5' RACE reads. The sample carries 1.5 million to 2 million distinct CDR3 sequences, approximately 50% recorded once. Sequences were obtained from blood. V is TRBV15 and J is TRBJ1-1, with D tentatively TRBD1 (5 bases). The TCR comes from a woman aged 40 to 55 in good health. The CDR3 is CATLPAGALNTEAFF. The CDR3 DNA is TGTGCCACTCTACCAGCCGGGGCCTTGAACACTGAAGCTTTCTTT.